This is a list of T cell receptor beta chains from one sample in a study of blood T cell repertoires in COVID-19. Here immunoSEQ multiplex PCR was the method, and the copy in TCRdb shows in-frame clones only, minus some. The table has about 240,000 clones, roughly nine tenths seen once. The sample consisted of peripheral blood. The receptors originated from a man aged 55 to 69 who had recovered from COVID-19. CDR3s include the opening cysteine and the closing phenylalanine or tryptophan. The order of the fields is D gene, V gene, clone size, J gene, CDR3 DNA, CDR3 protein. The D gene is left open where the match is weak. The size of a clone is reported for some rows only, either as once, few or many, or as a class for expanded clones.

-	TRBV6-5	few	TRBJ2-1	TGTGCCAGCAGTATGACTAGTTATGAGCAGTTCTTC	CASSMTSYEQFF
TRBD2	TRBV13	-	TRBJ2-1	TGTGCCAGCCAAAAGCGGGGGGGCACCAATGAGCAGTTCTTC	CASQKRGGTNEQFF
-	TRBV5-1	-	TRBJ1-1	TGCGCCAGCAGCCCCCAACCTCGGGTGAAGAACACTGAAGCTTTCTTT	CASSPQPRVKNTEAFF
TRBD2	TRBV6-5	-	TRBJ2-5	TGTGCCAGCAGTCTAGCGGGGGGGCAAGAGACCCAGTACTTC	CASSLAGGQETQYF
TRBD1	TRBV19	-	TRBJ1-1	TGTGCCAGTAGTACCCGGGACAGGGGGGATTTAGAAGCTTTCTTT	CASSTRDRGDLEAFF
-	TRBV11-2	-	TRBJ1-2	TGTGCCAGCAGCCCAACCCTTGCGGCCTATGGCTACACCTTC	CASSPTLAAYGYTF
TRBD1	TRBV5-1	once	TRBJ1-1	TGCGCCAGCAGCTCTAGACAGGGGATGACTGAAGCTTTCTTT	CASSSRQGMTEAFF
TRBD1	TRBV3-1/TRBV3-2	few	TRBJ1-6	TGTGCCAGCAGAGGACAGGGTGATAATTCACCCCTCCACTTT	CASRGQGDNSPLHF
TRBD2	TRBV3-1/TRBV3-2	once	TRBJ2-1	TGTGCCAGCAGCCCGCGGACTAGAAATGAGCAGTTCTTC	CASSPRTRNEQFF
-	TRBV5-1	-	TRBJ1-2	TGCGCCAGCAGCTTGGCCTTAAACTATGGCTACACCTTC	CASSLALNYGYTF
TRBD1	TRBV7-2	-	TRBJ1-6	TGTGCCAGCAGCCGGGACAGTGCCTATAATTCACCCCTCCACTTT	CASSRDSAYNSPLHF
TRBD2	TRBV10-3	-	TRBJ2-4	TGTGCCATCAGTGAGTCGACTAGCGGGGGAGCCAAAAACATTCAGTACTTC	CAISESTSGGAKNIQYF
-	TRBV7-2	once	TRBJ1-6	TGTGCCAGCAGCTTACTCGGTAATTCACCCCTCCACTTT	CASSLLGNSPLHF
TRBD2	TRBV7-9	once	TRBJ2-7	TGTGCCAGCAGTGGACTAGCGGGGAACTACGAGCAGTACTTC	CASSGLAGNYEQYF
-	TRBV5-3	-	TRBJ2-2	TGTGCCAGAAGCTTGGGAGTGCGGGACTTTAACACCGGGGAGCTGTTTTTT	CARSLGVRDFNTGELFF
-	TRBV30	-	TRBJ1-2	TGTGCCTGGAAAATTATGGGGCGGACCGGCTACACCTTC	CAWKIMGRTGYTF
TRBD1	TRBV18	-	TRBJ1-3	TGTGCCAGCTCACCTTACGGACAGGGGACTGGAAACACCATATATTTT	CASSPYGQGTGNTIYF
-	TRBV4-1	-	TRBJ1-1	TGCGCCAGCAGCCAAGCTTTTCTCGCGGAAGGCACTGAAGCTTTCTTT	CASSQAFLAEGTEAFF
TRBD1	TRBV24-1	few	TRBJ2-5	TGTGCCACCGGGGGACAGGGGAATAGAGAGACCCAGTACTTC	CATGGQGNRETQYF
-	TRBV27	-	TRBJ2-5	TGTGCCAGCAGTTGGAGCGAGCGGGAGACCCAGTACTTC	CASSWSERETQYF
-	TRBV5-6	-	TRBJ1-6	TGTGCCAGCAGCTTGGGGCATTCTAATTCACCCCTCCACTTT	CASSLGHSNSPLHF
TRBD2	TRBV24-1	-	TRBJ2-3	TGTGCCACCAGTGATTTGAGAGCGGGGGGGCCAAAAGATACGCAGTATTTT	CATSDLRAGGPKDTQYF
TRBD2	TRBV5-1	-	TRBJ2-5	TGCGCCAGCAGCTTGGGCACTAGCGAAGAGACCCAGTACTTC	CASSLGTSEETQYF
TRBD1	TRBV6-5	-	TRBJ1-2	TGTGCCAGCAGTTACCAGGGGGCAAGCTATGGCTACACCTTC	CASSYQGASYGYTF
TRBD2	TRBV7-2	-	TRBJ2-3	TGTGCCAGCAGCTTCCTCCAGACTAGCGGGGGGGCAGGAGATACGCAGTATTTT	CASSFLQTSGGAGDTQYF
-	TRBV30	-	TRBJ1-1	TGTGCCTGGAGTCCCGGGGAGTTCCGCACTGAAGCTTTCTTT	CAWSPGEFRTEAFF
-	TRBV19	-	TRBJ1-1	TGTGCCAGTAGTATAGTTCACAGCGGGAACACTGAAGCTTTCTTT	CASSIVHSGNTEAFF
-	TRBV7-9	-	TRBJ2-1	TGTGCCAGCAGCTTAGTTACCAGTAATGAGCAGTTCTTC	CASSLVTSNEQFF
TRBD1	TRBV7-2	-	TRBJ1-5	TGTGCCAGCAGCTTAACGGGAGGGGGCAGGGGCAATCAGCCCCAGCATTTT	CASSLTGGGRGNQPQHF
-	TRBV4-1	-	TRBJ2-7	TGCGCCAGCAGCCAAGACGGGGTTAAGCAGTACTTC	CASSQDGVKQYF
-	TRBV5-1	-	TRBJ2-6	TGCGCCAGCAGCCAGGGGTCTGGGGCCAACGTCCTGACTTTC	CASSQGSGANVLTF
-	TRBV20-1	-	TRBJ1-1	TGCAGTAGCTTTGCGGGGGCAACTTTCTTT	CSSFAGATFF
-	TRBV7-9	-	TRBJ1-4	TGTGCCAGCAGCCTAGTTTTGCGAGATCCTAATGAAAAACTGTTTTTT	CASSLVLRDPNEKLFF
TRBD2	TRBV3-1/TRBV3-2	-	TRBJ2-3	TGTGCCAGCAGCGGATATGGCGGGTCTAGCGGGTCCAGCACAGATACGCAGTATTTT	CASSGYGGSSGSSTDTQYF
-	TRBV20-1	-	TRBJ2-7	TGCAGTGTTCCTAACGCCTACGAGCAGTACTTC	CSVPNAYEQYF
TRBD1	TRBV6-2/TRBV6-3	-	TRBJ1-4	TGTGCCAGCAATTATCCCCTCCCGGGACAGGGGGCGTATAATGAAAAACTGTTTTTT	CASNYPLPGQGAYNEKLFF
TRBD1	TRBV30	-	TRBJ1-2	TGTGCCTGGGGGGACAGGGCTTTAGGTGGCTACACCTTC	CAWGDRALGGYTF
-	TRBV18	once	TRBJ2-3	TGTGCCAGCTCACCCGAGGCAACGCAGTATTTT	CASSPEATQYF
-	TRBV20-1	-	TRBJ1-1	TGCAGTGCGTACGACTGGCCCGAAGCTTTCTTT	CSAYDWPEAFF
-	TRBV2	few	TRBJ1-6	TGTGCCAGCAGTGAAGAGACAGTTTATAATTCACCCCTCCACTTT	CASSEETVYNSPLHF
-	TRBV24-1	-	TRBJ1-2	TGTGCCAGAAAGGACATAATCTATGGCTACACCTTC	CARKDIIYGYTF
TRBD1	TRBV5-6	-	TRBJ2-7	TGTGCCAGCATCCTTCGGACAGGGGCCTTATACGAGCAGTACTTC	CASILRTGALYEQYF
-	TRBV19	-	TRBJ1-5	TGTGCCAGTAGTGGGGCAGCCGATAGCAATCAGCCCCAGCATTTT	CASSGAADSNQPQHF
-	TRBV6-5	-	TRBJ1-2	TGTGCCAGCAGCCCGGGCAGGACATACTATGGCTACACCTTC	CASSPGRTYYGYTF
TRBD1	TRBV2	-	TRBJ1-5	TGTGCCAGCGCCCGGACAGGGGTCAGCAATCAGCCCCAGCATTTT	CASARTGVSNQPQHF
-	TRBV6-5	once	TRBJ1-1	TGTGCCAGCAGCCTGGGGGAGGGAGAAGCTTTCTTT	CASSLGEGEAFF
TRBD1	TRBV7-2	-	TRBJ1-2	TGTGCCAGCAGCTCTGGAGACAGGGTCTGGACCTATGGCTACACCTTC	CASSSGDRVWTYGYTF
TRBD1	TRBV19	-	TRBJ1-4	TGTGCCAGTAGAGACAGGGGGGGTGAAAAACTGTTTTTT	CASRDRGGEKLFF
-	TRBV19	-	TRBJ2-1	TGTGCCAGTACCATTAAGGGGCGGACGACCTACAATGAGCAGTTCTTC	CASTIKGRTTYNEQFF
-	TRBV21-1	-	TRBJ2-5	TGTGCCAGCAGCAAAGCGCAGGGGCGGGAGACCCAGTACTTC	CASSKAQGRETQYF
-	TRBV5-1	-	TRBJ2-1	TGCGCCAGCAGCTCCCGGACAGCGCAGAGCTCCTACAATGAGCAGTTCTTC	CASSSRTAQSSYNEQFF